Below, one T cell receptor beta chain is given with its context. What it recognizes is unknown. This specimen belongs to a study of OX40 agonist ivuxolimab in advanced cancers. Study as a whole: Across the patients, intravenous ivuxolimab was delivered every 2 weeks at 0.01 to 10 mg/kg.

Study results and caveats: Individuals who were partial responders at 0.1-3.0 mg/kg had clonal expansion that ranked among the lowest. On average, CD8+ T cells showed a greater number of expanded clones than CD4+. There was clonal expansion of CD4+ and CD8+ blood T cells by week 6 at 0.1 to 3.0 mg/kg.

The data were produced by immunoSEQ multiplex PCR, yet TCRdb's version contains in-frame clones alone and is incomplete. This table holds under 200,000 clones, under 95% found once. V was pared by 4 bases and J by 3 bases, with 14 bases of the junction left unmatched. Per the germline V gene, CDR1 is SGHNT and CDR2 is YYREEE (reference sequence). The CDR3 covers 19 residues. The sample was CD4+ or CD8+ T cells sorted from blood, taken in a trial of the OX40 agonist ivuxolimab. V is TRBV5-4 and J is TRBJ2-5, with 14 bases lining up with TRBD2. This receptor was identified in an adult with an advanced solid tumor such as melanoma, head and neck, liver or kidney cancer. The CDR3: CASSRRSGLAGAGKETQYF. In DNA form, the CDR3 reads TGTGCCAGCAGCCGACGATCGGGACTAGCGGGGGCCGGAAAAGAGACCCAGTACTTC.